One and the same sample provided the 23 T cell receptor beta chains below, sequenced in a study of cytomegalovirus exposure and HLA in healthy donors. The PCR was carried out with 60 Vbeta primers and 13 Jbeta primers. Assay: immunoSEQ multiplex PCR; the TCRdb copy retains only in-frame clones and omits some. The sample carries some 130,000 clones, about 78% recorded once. Sequencing was done on a sample of PBMCs. The source is a female donor in good health and CMV-seronegative.

Here the CDR3 reads CASSPTGGQEKLFF. For the CDR3, the DNA is TGTGCCAGCAGTCCCACAGGGGGACAAGAGAAACTGTTTTTT. The gene calls are TRBV27 and TRBJ1-4, with TRBD1 identical over 8 bases. V was pared by 5 bases and J by 11 bases, with 10 bases of the junction left unmatched. The CDR3 is 14 amino acids. CDR1 and CDR2 (germline): MNHEY, SMNVEV (reference sequence).

V gene TRBV9 combines with J gene TRBJ2-7, with 9 bases lining up with TRBD2. CDR3 length: 14 residues. Germline V lookup: CDR1 SGDLS, CDR2 YYNGEE. V was pared by 0 bases and J by 7 bases, with 5 bases of the junction left unmatched. The CDR3 loop is CASSVGSGRREQYF. CDR3 DNA: TGTGCCAGCAGCGTAGGTAGCGGGAGAAGAGAGCAGTACTTC.

This sequence joins TRBV27 and TRBJ2-7; 10 bases are a match to TRBD2. Germline CDR1 MNHEY, CDR2 SMNVEV (reference sequence). Trimming took 8 bases from V and 2 from J; bases not matched to a gene: 12. The CDR3 runs 16 residues. Written as DNA, the CDR3 is TGTGCCAGCCGGACTAGCGGCCTCCCTTCCGCCTACGAGCAGTACTTC. Its protein product is CASRTSGLPSAYEQYF.

The gene calls are TRBV6-6 and TRBJ2-5, with D uncertain. The assigned J gene may be wrong: the sequence end matches TRBJ2-7 better. The CDR3 runs 12 residues. In germline, CDR1 is MNHNY, CDR2 SVGAGI (reference sequence). The CDR3 nucleotides are TGTGCCAGCAGCCTTATGGGCGACGAGCAGTACTTC. Its translation is CASSLMGDEQYF.

Comment on this clone: A read error is likely, as this CDR3 ends without the conserved phenylalanine or tryptophan. V and J are TRBV28 and TRBJ2-7; D is perhaps TRBD2 (6 bases). This CDR3 comprises 18 residues. CDR1 and CDR2 (germline): MDHEN, SYDVKM. V lost 5 bases and J 0 bases, leaving 23 bases between the germline ends. DNA of the CDR3: TGTGCCAGCAGTCCTCAACGGAGGGGCTTAGCCAGCTCCTACGAGCAGTACCTC. Residues: CASSPQRRGLASSYEQYL.

This clone turned up a few times. V is TRBV5-1 and J is TRBJ2-1; 11 bases are a match to TRBD2. Germline V gene lookup returns CDR1 SGHRS and CDR2 YFSETQ. The length of the CDR3 is 19 residues. V dropped 4 bases and J dropped 0; count of bases not matched to a gene: 12. CDR3 nucleotide sequence: TGCGCCAGCAGCCAGACTAGCGGGATAGCGTTCCGCTCCTACAATGAGCAGTTCTTC. It specifies CASSQTSGIAFRSYNEQFF.

This chain connects TRBV11-2 to TRBJ1-2; maybe TRBD1 (6 bases). There are 15 residues in the CDR3. Germline values: CDR1 SGHAT, CDR2 FQNNGV. Trimming left V 4 bases short and J 2 bases short, with 14 bases between. DNA for the CDR3: TGTGCCAGCAGCTCCTACAGGGAATCCAACTATGGCTACACCTTC. Translated, it gives CASSSYRESNYGYTF.

This chain links TRBV28 with TRBJ2-7, with no clear D. The V and J ends lost 5 bases and 5 bases respectively, with 19 bases between them. The V gene's germline CDR1 is MDHEN and CDR2 SYDVKM. The CDR3 totals 15 residues. As DNA, the CDR3 is TGTGCCAGCAGTCCACTCTCCACCCTCAGGAACGAGCAGTACTTC. Its protein is CASSPLSTLRNEQYF.

The chain is built from TRBV30 and TRBJ2-1; weak D call: TRBD2 (6 bases). In germline, CDR1 is GTSNPN, CDR2 SVGIG (reference sequence). The CDR3 spans 15 residues. Trimming removed 2 bases from V and 1 base from J, with 12 bases in between. CDR3 protein: CAWSRDSLSYNEQFF. In nucleotides, the CDR3 is TGTGCCTGGAGTCGGGACTCTCTGTCCTACAATGAGCAGTTCTTC.

This chain's CDR3 is CASSPGGYNEQFF. The CDR3 nucleotides read TGTGCCAGCAGTCCCGGGGGGTACAATGAGCAGTTCTTC. J is TRBJ2-1 and V is TRBV6-4, with 7 bases identical to TRBD2. This CDR3 is built from 13 residues. V was clipped by 5 bases and J by 4 bases; unmatched bases: 2. Germline V gene sequence: CDR1 MRHNA, CDR2 SNTAGT.

The J gene is TRBJ2-3, the V gene TRBV6-1; TRBD1 agrees at 8 bases. Germline loops: CDR1 MNHNS, CDR2 SASEGT. CDR3 size: 15 residues. V was clipped by 8 bases and J by 2 bases; unmatched bases: 9. The DNA for the CDR3 is TGTGCCAGCGTCCTTGGACAGGGAAACACAGATACGCAGTATTTT. Amino acids: CASVLGQGNTDTQYF.

This clone showed up just once. This chain joins TRBV10-2 and TRBJ2-3; D is ambiguous. The CDR3 has 14 residues. Germline V gene sequence: CDR1 WSHSY, CDR2 SAAADI. Trimming removed 3 bases at V and 2 bases at J, with 9 bases between. CDR3 coding DNA: TGCGCCAGCAGTGAAGAGGTATTCACAGATACGCAGTATTTT. This gives the protein CASSEEVFTDTQYF.

The chain joins TRBV7-3 to TRBJ1-4; D is undetermined. Germline-derived CDR1 and CDR2 are SGHTA and FQGTGA. The CDR3 consists of 14 residues. Between the trimmed V and J ends, which lost 2 bases and 5 bases, there was a span of 9 bases. The DNA of the CDR3 is TGTGCCAGCAGCTTAGGGCAGAGAAATGAAAAACTGTTTTTT. Its translation: CASSLGQRNEKLFF.

The V call is TRBV5-1, the J call TRBJ2-7, with 10 nucleotides matching TRBD2. The CDR3 spans 15 residues. J was trimmed by 3 bases and V by 4 bases; bases with no gene match: 7. Germline V lookup: CDR1 SGHRS, CDR2 YFSETQ. CDR3 sequence (DNA): TGCGCCAGCAGCCCCCTAGCGGGAGAGGGCTACGAGCAGTACTTC. Protein product: CASSPLAGEGYEQYF.

This clone was counted only a few times. The chain links TRBV7-2 to TRBJ1-5; 7 bases are shared with TRBD1. After removal of 6 bases from V and 0 bases from J, the junction contained 5 bases not matched to a gene. The CDR3 spans 15 residues. Germline CDR1 reads SGHTA; CDR2 reads FQGNSA. The CDR3 DNA sequence: TGTGCCAGCAGTTGGGACAGCACTAGCAATCAGCCCCAGCATTTT. It specifies CASSWDSTSNQPQHF.

This sequence joins TRBV6-1 and TRBJ1-1; 7 bases align to TRBD1. CDR1 is MNHNS and CDR2 is SASEGT in the germline V gene. After removal of 6 bases from V and 3 bases from J, the junction contained 7 bases not matched to a gene. This CDR3 has 14 residues. As DNA, the CDR3 is TGTGCCAGCAGGGCGACAGGGATTGACACTGAAGCTTTCTTT. This codes for CASRATGIDTEAFF.

The genes are TRBV6-4 and TRBJ2-5; 13 positions agree with TRBD2. The end of the DNA aligns better with TRBJ2-7, so the J call may be wrong. The CDR3 has 17 amino acids. The germline V gene encodes CDR1 MRHNA and CDR2 SNTAGT. The CDR3 reads CASSGGLAGTCLYEQYF. In DNA, the CDR3 is TGTGCCAGCAGCGGGGGACTAGCGGGAACTTGTTTATACGAGCAGTACTTC.

The chain recombines TRBV4-3 with TRBJ2-7, with D uncertain. There are 15 residues in the CDR3. V shed 1 base and J shed 0 bases, with 10 bases lying between them. Germline V gene lookup returns CDR1 LGHNA and CDR2 YSLEER. CDR3 coding DNA: TGCGCCAGCAGCCAAGGGGCCTTAGTCTCCTACGAGCAGTACTTC. Its translation is CASSQGALVSYEQYF.

J is TRBJ1-1 and V is TRBV28; 8 nucleotides match TRBD1. This CDR3 comprises 14 residues. The germline gives CDR1 MDHEN, CDR2 SYDVKM. J lost 1 base, V lost 5 bases, and 3 bases had no gene match. The CDR3 loop reads CASSTDRGNTEAFF. The CDR3 nucleotides read TGTGCCAGCAGTACCGACAGGGGGAACACTGAAGCTTTCTTT.

CDR3 sequence (DNA): TGCGCCAGCACCCCGGGCGGGGCAATCACAGATACGCAGTATTTT. Its translation is CASTPGGAITDTQYF. The chain is built from TRBV5-1 and TRBJ2-3; D is possibly TRBD2 (6 bases). This CDR3 is 15 amino acids long. V was cut by 6 bases and J by 2 bases, with 16 bases left in between. Germline CDR1 SGHRS, CDR2 YFSETQ.

The chain is built from TRBV6-5 and TRBJ1-2, with TRBD1 matching 8 bases. The CDR3 sequence is 13 residues long. The V gene end was trimmed by 6 bases and the J gene end by 8 bases; junction bases not matched to a gene: 8. Germline loops: CDR1 MNHEY, CDR2 SVGAGI. The CDR3 DNA reads as TGTGCCAGCAGGGCCGACAGGGGACTAGGCTACACCTTC. It is translated as CASRADRGLGYTF.

The chain couples TRBV7-2 to TRBJ2-1; 15 bases match TRBD2. The CDR3 is made up of 16 amino acids. The V gene's germline CDR1 is SGHTA and CDR2 FQGNSA. V gave up 5 bases and J gave up 7 bases; unmatched junction bases: 6. CDR3 bases: TGTGCCAGCAGCCCGGGACTAGCGGGAGGCCAAAATGAGCAGTTCTTC. Amino acids: CASSPGLAGGQNEQFF.

This chain connects TRBV6-5 to TRBJ2-7; D is possibly TRBD2 (5 bases). This CDR3 contains 13 residues. V gave up 2 bases and J gave up 5 bases, with 10 bases separating them. In germline, CDR1 is MNHEY, CDR2 SVGAGI. The CDR3 loop is CASSYIPGNEQYF. The DNA for the CDR3 is TGTGCCAGCAGTTACATTCCCGGGAACGAGCAGTACTTC.